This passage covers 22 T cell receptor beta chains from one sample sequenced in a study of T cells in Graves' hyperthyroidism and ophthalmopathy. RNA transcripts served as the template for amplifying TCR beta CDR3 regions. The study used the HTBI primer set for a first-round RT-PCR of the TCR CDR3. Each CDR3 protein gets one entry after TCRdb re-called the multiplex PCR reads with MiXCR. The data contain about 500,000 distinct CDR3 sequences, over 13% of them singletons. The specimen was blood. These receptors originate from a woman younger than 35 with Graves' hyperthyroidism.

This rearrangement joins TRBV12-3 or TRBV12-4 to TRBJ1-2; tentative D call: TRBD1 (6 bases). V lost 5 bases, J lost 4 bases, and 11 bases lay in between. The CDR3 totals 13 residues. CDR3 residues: CASSRDTLYGYTF. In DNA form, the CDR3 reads TGTGCCAGCAGTCGGGACACCCTCTATGGCTACACCTTC.

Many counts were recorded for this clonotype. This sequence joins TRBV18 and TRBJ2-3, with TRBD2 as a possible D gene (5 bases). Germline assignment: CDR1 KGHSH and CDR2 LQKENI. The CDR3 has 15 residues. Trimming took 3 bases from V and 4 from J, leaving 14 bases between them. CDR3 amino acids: CASSPARGSADTQYF. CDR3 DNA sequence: TGTGCCAGCTCACCGGCTCGCGGGTCGGCAGATACGCAGTATTTT.

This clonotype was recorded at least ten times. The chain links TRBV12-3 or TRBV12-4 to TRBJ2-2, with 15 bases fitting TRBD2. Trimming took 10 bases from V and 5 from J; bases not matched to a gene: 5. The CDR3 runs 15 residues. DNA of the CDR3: TGTGCCACCTGGACTAGCGGGAGGGAAACCGGGGAGCTGTTTTTT. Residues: CATWTSGRETGELFF.

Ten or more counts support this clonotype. CDR3 sequence (DNA): TGTGCCAGCAAGAGCGGTGCAACTAATGAAAAACTGTTTTTT. It specifies CASKSGATNEKLFF. The chain links TRBV27 to TRBJ1-4; D uncertain. V was clipped by 7 bases and J by 0 bases, with 9 bases between them. Germline V gene data show CDR1 as MNHEY and CDR2 as SMNVEV (reference sequence). The CDR3 consists of 14 residues.

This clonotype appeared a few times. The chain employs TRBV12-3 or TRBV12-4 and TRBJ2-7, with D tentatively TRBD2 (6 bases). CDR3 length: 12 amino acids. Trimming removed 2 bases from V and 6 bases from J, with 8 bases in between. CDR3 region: CASSLRRVEQYF. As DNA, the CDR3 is TGTGCCAGCAGTTTAAGGAGGGTCGAGCAGTACTTC.

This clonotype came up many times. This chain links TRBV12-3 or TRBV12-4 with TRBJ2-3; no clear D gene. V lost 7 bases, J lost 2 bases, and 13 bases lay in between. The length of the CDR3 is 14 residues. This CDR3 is CASNLDLLTDTQYF. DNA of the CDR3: TGTGCCAGCAATCTAGACCTACTCACAGATACGCAGTATTTT.

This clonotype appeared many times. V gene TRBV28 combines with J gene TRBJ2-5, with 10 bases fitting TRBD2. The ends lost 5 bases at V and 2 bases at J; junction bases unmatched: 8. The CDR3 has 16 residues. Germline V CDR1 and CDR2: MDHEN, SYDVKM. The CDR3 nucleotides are TGTGCCAGCAGTCAAAGGGGACTAGCGCTTCAAGAGACCCAGTACTTC. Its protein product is CASSQRGLALQETQYF.

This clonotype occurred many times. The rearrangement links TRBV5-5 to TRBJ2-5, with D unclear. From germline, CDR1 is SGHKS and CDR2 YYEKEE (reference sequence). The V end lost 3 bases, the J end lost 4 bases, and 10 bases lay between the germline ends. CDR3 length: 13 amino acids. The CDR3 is CASSSSVRETQYF. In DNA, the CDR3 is TGTGCCAGCAGCTCAAGTGTTCGAGAGACCCAGTACTTC. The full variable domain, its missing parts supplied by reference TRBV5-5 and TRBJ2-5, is DAGVTQSPTHLIKTRGQQVTLRCSPISGHKSVSWYQQVLGQGPQFIFQYYEKEERGRGNFPDRFSARQFPNYSSELNVNALLLGDSALYLCASSSSVRETQYFGPGTRLLVL.

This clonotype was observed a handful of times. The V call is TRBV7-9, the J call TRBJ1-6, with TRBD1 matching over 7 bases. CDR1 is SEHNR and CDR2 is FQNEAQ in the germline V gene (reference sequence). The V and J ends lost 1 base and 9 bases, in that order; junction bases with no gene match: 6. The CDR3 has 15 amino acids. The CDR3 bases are TGTGCCAGCAGCTTAGATTCGGGACAGTCTTCACCCCTCCACTTT. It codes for CASSLDSGQSSPLHF.

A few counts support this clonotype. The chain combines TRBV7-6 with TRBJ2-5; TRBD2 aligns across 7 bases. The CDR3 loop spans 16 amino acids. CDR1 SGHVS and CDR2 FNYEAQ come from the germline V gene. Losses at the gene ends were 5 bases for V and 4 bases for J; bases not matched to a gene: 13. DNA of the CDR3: TGTGCCAGCAGCAACGATTGGACTAGGAAGGTAGAGACCCAGTACTTC. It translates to CASSNDWTRKVETQYF.

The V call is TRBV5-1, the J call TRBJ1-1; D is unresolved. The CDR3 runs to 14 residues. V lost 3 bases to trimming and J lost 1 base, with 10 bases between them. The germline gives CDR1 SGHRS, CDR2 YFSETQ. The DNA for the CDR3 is TGCGCCAGCAGCTATAATCCAGAGAACACTGAAGCTTTCTTT. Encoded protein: CASSYNPENTEAFF.

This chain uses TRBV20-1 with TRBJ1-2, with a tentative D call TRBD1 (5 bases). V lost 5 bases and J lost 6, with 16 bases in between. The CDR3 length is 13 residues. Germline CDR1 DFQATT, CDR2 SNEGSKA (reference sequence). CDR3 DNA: TGCAGTGCTGCGGACACTGGAACTAATGGCTACACCTTC. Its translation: CSAADTGTNGYTF.

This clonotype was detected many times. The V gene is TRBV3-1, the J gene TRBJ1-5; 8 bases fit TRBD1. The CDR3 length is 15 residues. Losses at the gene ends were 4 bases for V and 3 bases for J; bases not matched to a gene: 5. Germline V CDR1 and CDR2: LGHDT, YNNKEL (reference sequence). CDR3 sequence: CASSRGQGVNQPQHF. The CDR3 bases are TGTGCCAGCAGCCGTGGACAGGGCGTCAATCAGCCCCAGCATTTT.

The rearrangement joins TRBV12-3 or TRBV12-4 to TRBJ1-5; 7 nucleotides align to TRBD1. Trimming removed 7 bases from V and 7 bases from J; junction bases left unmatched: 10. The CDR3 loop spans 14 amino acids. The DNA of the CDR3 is TGTGCCAGCACCCCCACAGGGGCGGAGCAGCCCCAGCATTTT. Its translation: CASTPTGAEQPQHF.

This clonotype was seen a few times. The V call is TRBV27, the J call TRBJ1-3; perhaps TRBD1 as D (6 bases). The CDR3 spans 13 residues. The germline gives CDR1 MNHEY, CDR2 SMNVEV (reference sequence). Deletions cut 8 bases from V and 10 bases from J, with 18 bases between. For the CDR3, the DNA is TGTGCCAGCGGAAGCAGTGGGGGCTCGACCATATATTTT. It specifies CASGSSGGSTIYF.

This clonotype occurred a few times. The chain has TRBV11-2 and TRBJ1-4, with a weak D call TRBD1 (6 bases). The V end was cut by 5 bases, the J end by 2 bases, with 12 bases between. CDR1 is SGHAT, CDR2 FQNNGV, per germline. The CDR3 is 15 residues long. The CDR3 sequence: CASSPDTGTNEKLFF. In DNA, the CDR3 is TGTGCCAGCAGCCCAGATACAGGGACTAATGAAAAACTGTTTTTT.

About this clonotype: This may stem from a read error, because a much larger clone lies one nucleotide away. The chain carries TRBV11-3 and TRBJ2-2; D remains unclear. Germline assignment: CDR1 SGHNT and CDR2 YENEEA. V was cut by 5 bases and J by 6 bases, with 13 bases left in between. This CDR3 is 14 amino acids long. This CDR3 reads CASSLELKAGELFF. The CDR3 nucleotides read TGTGCCAGCAGCCTGGAACTCAAGGCCGGGGAGCTGTTTTTT.

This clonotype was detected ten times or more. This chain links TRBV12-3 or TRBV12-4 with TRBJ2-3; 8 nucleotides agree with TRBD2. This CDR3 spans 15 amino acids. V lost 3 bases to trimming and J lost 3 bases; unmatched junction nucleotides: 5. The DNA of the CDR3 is TGTGCCAGCAGTTTGGGTAGCGGGAAAACAGATACGCAGTATTTT. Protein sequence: CASSLGSGKTDTQYF.

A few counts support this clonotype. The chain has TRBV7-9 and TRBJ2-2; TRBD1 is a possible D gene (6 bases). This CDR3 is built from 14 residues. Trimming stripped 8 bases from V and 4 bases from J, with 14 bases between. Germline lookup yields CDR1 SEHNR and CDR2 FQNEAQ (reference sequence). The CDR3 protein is CASGPGHITGELFF. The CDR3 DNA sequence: TGTGCCAGCGGACCGGGACATATCACCGGGGAGCTGTTTTTT.

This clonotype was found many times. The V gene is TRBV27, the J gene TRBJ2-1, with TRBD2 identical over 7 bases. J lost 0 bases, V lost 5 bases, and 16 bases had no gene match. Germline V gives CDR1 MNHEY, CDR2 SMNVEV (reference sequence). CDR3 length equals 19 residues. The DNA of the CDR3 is TGTGCCAGCAGTACATGGAGCCCACAAGCGGGAAGCTCCTACAATGAGCAGTTCTTC. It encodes CASSTWSPQAGSSYNEQFF.

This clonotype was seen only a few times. CDR3 coding DNA: TGTGCCAGTAGTATACGCCGGGACAGGGGTCGTCTTGGGGCCAAAAACATTCAGTACTTC. It codes for CASSIRRDRGRLGAKNIQYF. This chain links TRBV19 with TRBJ2-4, with 10 bases fitting TRBD1. The V gene end was trimmed by 2 bases and the J gene end by 1 base; junction bases not matched to a gene: 14. CDR3 length equals 20 residues. The germline CDR1 and CDR2 sequences are LNHDA and SQIVND (reference sequence).

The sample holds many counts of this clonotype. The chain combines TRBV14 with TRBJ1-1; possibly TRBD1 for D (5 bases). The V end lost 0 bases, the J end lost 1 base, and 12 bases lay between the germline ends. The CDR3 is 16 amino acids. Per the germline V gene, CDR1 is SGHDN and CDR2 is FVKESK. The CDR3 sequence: CASSQEPETANTEAFF. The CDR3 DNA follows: TGTGCCAGCAGCCAAGAGCCAGAGACAGCGAACACTGAAGCTTTCTTT.